This T cell receptor beta chain comes out of a study of radiotherapy plus CTLA-4 blockade in lung cancer. Study-wide results and caveats: The best prediction of response reportedly came from early blood T cell clone dynamics, with interferon-beta.

Note on this clone: Its antigen is unidentified.

The V end lost 9 bases, the J end lost 1 base, and 19 bases lay between the germline ends. This CDR3 spans 16 amino acids. CDR1 MDHEN and CDR2 SYDVKM come from the germline V gene. TCRdb's copy holds only in-frame clones and misses some; the assay was immunoSEQ multiplex PCR. The data show about 67,000 clones, 65% to 85% seen once. Focal radiation plus CTLA-4 blockade with ipilimumab was given to patients with chemo-refractory metastatic non-small-cell lung cancer. The receptor was isolated from a human donor with non-small cell lung cancer whose response to radiotherapy plus ipilimumab could not be evaluated. Some clones in this sample may be carry-over from other donors' samples. The sequences come from peripheral blood, collected from a patient treated with radiotherapy plus ipilimumab. V and J are TRBV28 and TRBJ2-1, with D possibly matching TRBD1 (6 bases). The CDR3 sequence: CASTTTGPPSYNEQFF. CDR3 bases: TGTGCCAGTACGACGACAGGACCGCCTTCCTACAATGAGCAGTTCTTC.